This TCR beta chain was captured by sequencing in a study of blood T cell repertoires in COVID-19. Study at large: Samples came from the United States, Italy and Spain, spanning acute and convalescent COVID-19. PBMCs, B-cell-depleted T cells, or T cells were the source of the cDNA or gDNA that made up the material.

Original processing methods: Counts of nucleated cells, estimated from reference gene primer amplification, were obtained. Generated by immunoSEQ multiplex PCR, the TCRdb table keeps only in-frame clones and is missing some. For V, J and clone size, that table is used; D and trimming come from the DNA. The sample lists under 250,000 clones; 75% to 85% were seen once. Between the trimmed V and J ends, which lost 0 bases and 5 bases, there was a span of 13 bases. Germline values: CDR1 MNHNS, CDR2 SASEGT. The CDR3 loop spans 15 amino acids. Source material: peripheral blood. The gene calls are TRBV6-1 and TRBJ1-1; possibly TRBD1 for D (5 bases). The receptor comes from a human donor in a cohort sampled during active COVID-19. The CDR3 here is CASSEAWAEGTEAFF. The CDR3 DNA is TGTGCCAGCAGTGAAGCCTGGGCGGAGGGGACTGAAGCTTTCTTT.